This TCR beta chain originates from a study of response to subunit inactivated influenza vaccine. General study results and limits: Only a handful of new T cells, the authors suggested, are recruited with each seasonal influenza vaccination.

In its sample, this clonotype was seen many times. Its antigen is unidentified. MiXCR was run by TCRdb on the RT-PCR reads, yielding one entry per CDR3 protein. Of about 520,000 distinct CDR3 sequences in the sample, around 7.7% were seen once. The V end was cut by 3 bases, the J end by 2 bases, with 14 bases between. Germline CDR1 reads DFQATT; CDR2 reads SNEGSKA (reference sequence). CDR3 size: 14 residues. The source is a man between 50 and 69 years old who received an inactivated influenza vaccine. The chain couples TRBV20-1 to TRBJ2-7, with D perhaps matching TRBD1 or TRBD2 (5 bases each). The material was PBMCs from blood, obtained less than 30 months after vaccination. The CDR3 region has the DNA TGCAGTGCTAGTGATGCCAGGGACGCCTACGAGCAGTACTTC. This sequence encodes CSASDARDAYEQYF.